The T cell receptor beta chain described here comes from a study of radiation and T cells in renal cell carcinoma. This sample's time point: baseline pretreatment blood. This sample's treatment: 15 Gy SBRT to primary tumor, nephrectomy 4 weeks later. Clones were sequenced by immunoSEQ multiplex PCR, and TCRdb holds only the in-frame ones, with some missing. The sample has tens of thousands of clones, about three quarters seen once. CDR3 size: 12 residues. V lost 6 bases and J lost 5, with 10 bases in between. The germline gives CDR1 LGHNT, CDR2 FRNRAP. This receptor was identified in a man in his fifties or sixties with renal cell carcinoma. The sequencing here drew on blood, taken from a patient whose treatment included radiotherapy and nephrectomy. The chain employs TRBV12-5 and TRBJ2-5; D is undetermined. The CDR3 is CASGLHRETQYF. As DNA, the CDR3 is TGTGCTAGTGGACTCCACCGGGAGACCCAGTACTTC.